This T cell receptor beta chain was identified during a study of tumor-infiltrating lymphocytes in primary liver carcinoma. Study context: Regardless of tissue type, samples showed similar yields of roughly 3.65 to 8 million productive TCRbeta reads.

As regards this clonotype: Its antigen is currently unknown. Germline is not matched at one junction end, which may reflect a read error.

This CDR3 contains 13 residues. Without any cell sorting, roughly 18-30 mg of bulk tissue yielded co-extracted RNA and DNA. Study-level results: Top clones occupying all five tumor regions numbered only about 7-24%.

Making TCR beta cDNA involved around 500 ng total RNA and a constant-region primer. Investigators got TCR beta libraries out of three nested multiplex PCR rounds, done with slightly modified ARM-PCR. With TRBV1-TRBV30 forward primers and a C-beta reverse primer, the first two PCR rounds were run for 9 to 10 cycles each. MiXCR, run by TCRdb on the multiplex PCR reads, gives a single entry per CDR3 protein. The table lists about 64,000 distinct CDR3 sequences, about three quarters of them singletons. The source is a man between 35 and 55 years old with primary liver carcinoma and hepatitis B virus infection. The genes are TRBV12-3 or TRBV12-4 and TRBJ2-5; no firm D call. Sequenced sample: liver tumor tissue from sampling region 4. The subset: tumor region T4, right-lateral pole. Here the CDR3 reads CTSSPTGLETQYF. CDR3 DNA: TGTACCAGCAGCCCGACGGGTCTGGAAACCCAGTACTTC.